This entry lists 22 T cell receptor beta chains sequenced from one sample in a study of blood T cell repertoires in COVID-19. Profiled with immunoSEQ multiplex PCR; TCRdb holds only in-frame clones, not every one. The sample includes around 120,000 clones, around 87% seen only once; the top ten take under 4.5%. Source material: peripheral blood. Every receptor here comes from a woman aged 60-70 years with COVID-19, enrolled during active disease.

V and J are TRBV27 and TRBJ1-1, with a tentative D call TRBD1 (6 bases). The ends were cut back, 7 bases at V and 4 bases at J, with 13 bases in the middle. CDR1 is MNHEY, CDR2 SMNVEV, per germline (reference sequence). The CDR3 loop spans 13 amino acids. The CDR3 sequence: CASNQGMATEAFF. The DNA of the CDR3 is TGTGCCAGCAACCAGGGGATGGCCACTGAAGCTTTCTTT.

DNA of the CDR3: TGTGCCAGCAGTGGGGTAGCGGAAGCTTTCTTT. Translating gives CASSGVAEAFF. The chain carries TRBV6-2 or TRBV6-3 and TRBJ1-1, with D unclear. Germline loops: CDR1 MNHEY, CDR2 SVGEGT. The CDR3 is made up of 11 amino acids. V was cut by 5 bases and J by 8 bases, with 9 bases left in between.

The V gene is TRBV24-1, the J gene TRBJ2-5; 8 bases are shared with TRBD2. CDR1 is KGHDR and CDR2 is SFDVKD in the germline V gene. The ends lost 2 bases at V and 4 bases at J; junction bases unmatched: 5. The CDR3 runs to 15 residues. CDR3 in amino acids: CATSDSRGGRETQYF. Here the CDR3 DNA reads TGTGCCACCAGTGATTCTCGGGGGGGCCGAGAGACCCAGTACTTC.

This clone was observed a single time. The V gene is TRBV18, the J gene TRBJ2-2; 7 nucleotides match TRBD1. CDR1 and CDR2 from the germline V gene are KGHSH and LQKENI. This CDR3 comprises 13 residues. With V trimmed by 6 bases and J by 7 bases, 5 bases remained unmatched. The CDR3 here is CASSRQGYGELFF. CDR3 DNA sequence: TGTGCCAGCTCGCGACAGGGATACGGGGAGCTGTTTTTT. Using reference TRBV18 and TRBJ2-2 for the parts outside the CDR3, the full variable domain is NAGVMQNPRHLVRRRGQEARLRCSPMKGHSHVYWYRQLPEEGLKFMVYLQKENIIDESGMPKERFSAEFPKEGPSILRIQQVVRGDSAAYFCASSRQGYGELFFGEGSRLTVL.

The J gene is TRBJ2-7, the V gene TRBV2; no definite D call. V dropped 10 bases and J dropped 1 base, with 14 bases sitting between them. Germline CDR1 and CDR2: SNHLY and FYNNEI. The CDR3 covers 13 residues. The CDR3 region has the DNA TGTGCCACATTGATAACCGGTTCCTACGAGCAGTACTTC. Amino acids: CATLITGSYEQYF.

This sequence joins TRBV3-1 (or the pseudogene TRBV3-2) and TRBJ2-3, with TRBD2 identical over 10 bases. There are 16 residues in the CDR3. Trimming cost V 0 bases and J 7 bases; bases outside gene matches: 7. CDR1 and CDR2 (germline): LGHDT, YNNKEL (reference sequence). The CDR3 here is CASSQDIASGGYTQYF. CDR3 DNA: TGTGCCAGCAGCCAAGATATCGCTAGCGGGGGATATACGCAGTATTTT.

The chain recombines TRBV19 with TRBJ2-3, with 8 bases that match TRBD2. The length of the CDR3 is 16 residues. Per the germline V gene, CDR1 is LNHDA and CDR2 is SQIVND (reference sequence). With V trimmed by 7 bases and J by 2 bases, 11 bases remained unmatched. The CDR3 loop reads CASIAGGGRYTDTQYF. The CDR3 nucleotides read TGTGCCAGTATCGCCGGGGGGGGCCGATACACAGATACGCAGTATTTT.

The CDR3 region is CASSQSDRGQLSTEAFF. The CDR3 DNA reads as TGCGCCAGCAGTCAATCAGACAGGGGCCAATTGAGCACTGAAGCTTTCTTT. The chain combines TRBV23-1 with TRBJ1-1; 8 positions agree with TRBD1. TRBV23-1 is assigned to the ORF class and has an uncertain function. The V gene end was trimmed by 0 bases and the J gene end by 4 bases; junction bases not matched to a gene: 10. This CDR3 is built from 17 residues.

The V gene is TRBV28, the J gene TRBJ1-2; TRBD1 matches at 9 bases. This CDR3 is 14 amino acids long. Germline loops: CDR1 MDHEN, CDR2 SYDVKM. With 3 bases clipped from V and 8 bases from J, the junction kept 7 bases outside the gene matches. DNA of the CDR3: TGTGCCAGCAGTTTGTCAACAGGGGGCCGAGGCTACACCTTC. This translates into CASSLSTGGRGYTF.

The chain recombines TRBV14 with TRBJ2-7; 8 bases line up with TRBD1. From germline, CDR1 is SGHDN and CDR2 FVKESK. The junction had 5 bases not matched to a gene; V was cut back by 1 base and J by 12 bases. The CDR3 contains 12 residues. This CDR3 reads CASSQASGGRYF. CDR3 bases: TGTGCCAGCAGCCAAGCCTCAGGGGGCAGGTACTTC.

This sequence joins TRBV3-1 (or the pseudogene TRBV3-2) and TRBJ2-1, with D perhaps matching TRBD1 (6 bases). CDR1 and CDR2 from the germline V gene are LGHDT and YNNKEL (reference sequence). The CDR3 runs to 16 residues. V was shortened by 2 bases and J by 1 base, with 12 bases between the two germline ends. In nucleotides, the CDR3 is TGTGCCAGCAGCCAACCAGGGGTCCATTCCTACAATGAGCAGTTCTTC. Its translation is CASSQPGVHSYNEQFF.

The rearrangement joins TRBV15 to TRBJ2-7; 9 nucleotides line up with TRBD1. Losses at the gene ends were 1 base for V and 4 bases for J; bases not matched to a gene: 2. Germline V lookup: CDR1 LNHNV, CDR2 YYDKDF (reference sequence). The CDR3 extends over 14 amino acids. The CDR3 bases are TGTGCCACCAGCAGAGGACAGGGGGTTTACGAGCAGTACTTC. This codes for CATSRGQGVYEQYF.

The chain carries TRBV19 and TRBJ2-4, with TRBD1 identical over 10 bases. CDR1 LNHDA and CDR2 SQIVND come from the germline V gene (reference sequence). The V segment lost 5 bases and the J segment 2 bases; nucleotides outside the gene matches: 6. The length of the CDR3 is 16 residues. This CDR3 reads CASSGRDRGPKNIQYF. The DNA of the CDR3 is TGTGCCAGTAGTGGCCGGGACAGGGGTCCCAAAAACATTCAGTACTTC.

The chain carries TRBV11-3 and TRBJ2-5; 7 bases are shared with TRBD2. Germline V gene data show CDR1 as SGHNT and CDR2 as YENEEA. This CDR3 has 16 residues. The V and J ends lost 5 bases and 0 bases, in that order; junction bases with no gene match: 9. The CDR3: CASSAFLRGNQETQYF. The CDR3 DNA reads TGTGCCAGCAGCGCCTTTTTGCGGGGGAACCAAGAGACCCAGTACTTC.

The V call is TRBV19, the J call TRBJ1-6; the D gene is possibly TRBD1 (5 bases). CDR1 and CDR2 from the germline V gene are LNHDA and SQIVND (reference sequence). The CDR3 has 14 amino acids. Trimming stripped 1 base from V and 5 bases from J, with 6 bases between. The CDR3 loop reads CASSIVGDNSPLHF. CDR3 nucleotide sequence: TGTGCCAGTAGTATAGTAGGGGATAATTCACCCCTCCACTTT.

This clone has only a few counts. CDR3 amino acids: CASSSTIRGNTEAFF. The CDR3 nucleotides are TGTGCCAGCAGCTCAACCATAAGGGGGAACACTGAAGCTTTCTTT. The chain employs TRBV7-9 and TRBJ1-1; a possible D gene is TRBD1 (5 bases). Looked up from germline, CDR1 is SEHNR and CDR2 is FQNEAQ (reference sequence). This CDR3 region has 15 residues. V was pared by 4 bases and J by 1 base, with 13 bases between. The full variable domain, its missing parts supplied by reference TRBV7-9 and TRBJ1-1, is DTGVSQNPRHKITKRGQNVTFRCDPISEHNRLYWYRQTLGQGPEFLTYFQNEAQLEKSRLLSDRFSAERPKGSFSTLEIQRTEQGDSAMYLCASSSTIRGNTEAFFGQGTRLTVV.

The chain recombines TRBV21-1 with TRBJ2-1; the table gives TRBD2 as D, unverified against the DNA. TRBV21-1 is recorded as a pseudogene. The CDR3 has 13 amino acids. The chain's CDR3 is CASSKEAGAVQFF. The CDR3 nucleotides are TGTGCCAGCAGCAAAGAGGCGGGCGCGGTGCAGTTCTTC.

As DNA, the CDR3 is TGTGCCAGCAGCTCCGAGGGTTCGGGGGGGCGCAATGAGCAGTTCTTC. Its protein is CASSSEGSGGRNEQFF. The rearrangement links TRBV11-1 to TRBJ2-1, with 8 bases lining up with TRBD2. The CDR3 consists of 16 residues. The junction had 11 bases not matched to a gene; V was cut back by 4 bases and J by 6 bases. From germline, CDR1 is SGHAT and CDR2 FQDESV (reference sequence).

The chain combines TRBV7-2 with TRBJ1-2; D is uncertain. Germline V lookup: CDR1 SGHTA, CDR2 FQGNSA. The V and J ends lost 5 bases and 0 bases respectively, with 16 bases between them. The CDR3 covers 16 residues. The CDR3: CASSLEGGSSNYGYTF. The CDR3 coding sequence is TGTGCCAGCAGCCTAGAGGGTGGGAGTTCTAACTATGGCTACACCTTC.

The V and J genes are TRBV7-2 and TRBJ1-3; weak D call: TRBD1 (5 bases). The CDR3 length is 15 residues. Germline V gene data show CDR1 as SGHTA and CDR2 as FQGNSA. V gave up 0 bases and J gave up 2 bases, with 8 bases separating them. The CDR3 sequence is CASSLAPRAGNTIYF. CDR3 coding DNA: TGTGCCAGCAGCTTAGCGCCCAGGGCTGGAAACACCATATATTTT.

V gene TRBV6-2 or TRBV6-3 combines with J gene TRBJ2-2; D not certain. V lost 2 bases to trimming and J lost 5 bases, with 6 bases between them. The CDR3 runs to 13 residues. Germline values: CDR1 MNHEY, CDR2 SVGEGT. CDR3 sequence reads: CASSYLTTGELFF. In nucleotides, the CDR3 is TGTGCCAGCAGTTACCTGACAACCGGGGAGCTGTTTTTT.

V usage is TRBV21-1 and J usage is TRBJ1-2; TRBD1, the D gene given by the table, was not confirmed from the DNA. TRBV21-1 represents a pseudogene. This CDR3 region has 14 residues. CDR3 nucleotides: TGTGCCAGCAGCCCGGACAGGGAATGGTATGGCTACACCTTC. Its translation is CASSPDREWYGYTF.